Sequencing of this TCR beta chain was carried out in a study of T-cell reconstitution after alpha-beta-depleted transplantation in children. Study-wide results and limits: Alpha-beta T cells present about two months after transplant were reported to originate from several hundred expanded graft clones. From newly produced T cells came most of the T-cell counts and diversity one year after transplant. High day-60 TCRbeta diversity in some patients came from surviving recipient T cells and thymic progenitors.

Comments on this clonotype: The antigen remains unidentified.

Unique molecular identifiers were incorporated into the prepared TCRbeta library. TCRdb independently ran MiXCR on the PCR reads; one entry per CDR3 protein. This sample yields under 450,000 distinct CDR3 sequences, of which about 16% are seen a single time; approximately 29% belongs to the top ten. Germline CDR1 is SGHAT and CDR2 is FQNNGV. This CDR3 is built from 18 residues. V was shortened by 2 bases and J by 0 bases, with 18 bases between the two germline ends. Here the sequenced sample was PBMCs, mostly from graft donor cells, taken 360 days after TCRalphabeta/CD19-depleted stem cell transplant. The TCR comes from a boy under two years old who had a stem cell transplant for Wiskott-Aldrich syndrome, so the T cells may come from the graft donor. V and J are TRBV11-2 and TRBJ2-3, with a possible D match to TRBD2 (7 bases). CDR3 sequence reads: CASSLWRGAGASTDTQYF. The CDR3, as DNA: TGTGCCAGCAGCTTATGGCGTGGCGCGGGGGCCAGCACAGATACGCAGTATTTT.